The entry below gives a single T cell receptor (beta chain) sequence along with its context. Its antigen is not known. These data originate in a study of OX40 agonist ivuxolimab in advanced cancers. Overall study findings and caveats: Relative to CD4+, CD8+ T cells held more expanded clones on average.

Produced via immunoSEQ multiplex PCR; TCRdb's table is partial and in-frame only. Among more than 85,000 clones listed, less than 95% were seen once. There are 16 residues in the CDR3. V shed 4 bases and J 1 base; nucleotides not matched to a gene: 9. The V gene's germline CDR1 is SGHNT and CDR2 YYREEE (reference sequence). The specimen comprised CD4+ or CD8+ T cells sorted from blood, sampled in a trial of the OX40 agonist ivuxolimab. V gene TRBV5-4 combines with J gene TRBJ2-3; 7 bases are shared with TRBD1. The TCR sequence derives from an adult with an advanced solid tumor such as melanoma, head and neck, liver or kidney cancer. CDR3 nucleotides: TGTGCCAGCAGCACATTCGACAGGGAAGGCACAGATACGCAGTATTTT. This translates into CASSTFDREGTDTQYF.